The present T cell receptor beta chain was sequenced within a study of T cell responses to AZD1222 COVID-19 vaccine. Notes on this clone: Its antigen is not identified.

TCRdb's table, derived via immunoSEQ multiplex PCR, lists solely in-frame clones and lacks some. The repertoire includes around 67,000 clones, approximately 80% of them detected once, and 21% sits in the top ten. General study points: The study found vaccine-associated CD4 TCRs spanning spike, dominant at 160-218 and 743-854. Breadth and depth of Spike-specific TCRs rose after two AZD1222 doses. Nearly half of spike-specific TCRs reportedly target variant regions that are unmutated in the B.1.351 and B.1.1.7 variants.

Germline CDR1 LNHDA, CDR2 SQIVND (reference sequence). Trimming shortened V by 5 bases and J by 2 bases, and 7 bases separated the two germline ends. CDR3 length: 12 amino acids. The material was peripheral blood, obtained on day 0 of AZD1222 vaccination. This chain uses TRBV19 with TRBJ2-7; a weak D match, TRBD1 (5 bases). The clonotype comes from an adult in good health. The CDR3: CASSQGAYEQYF. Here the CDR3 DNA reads TGTGCCAGTAGTCAGGGCGCCTACGAGCAGTACTTC.